This T cell receptor beta chain was obtained from a study of T-cell reconstitution after alpha-beta-depleted transplantation in children. Study-wide results and limits: One year after transplant, T-cell counts and diversity came mostly from newly produced T cells. Expanded clones from the graft, numbering several hundred, reportedly supplied alpha-beta T cells about two months after transplant. The origin of high day-60 TCRbeta diversity in some patients lay in surviving recipient T cells and thymic progenitors.

Of note for this clonotype: Its antigen is unknown.

This CDR3 spans 14 amino acids. Germline values: CDR1 SGHKS, CDR2 YYEKEE (reference sequence). V trimming: 2 bases; J trimming: 10 bases; junction bases outside the gene matches: 9. TCRbeta library construction was performed incorporating unique molecular identifiers. TCRdb itself ran the PCR reads through MiXCR, one entry per CDR3 protein. The table shows around 50,000 distinct CDR3 sequences, with around 53% occurring only once. The sequencing here drew on peripheral blood, taken before TCRalphabeta/CD19-depleted stem cell transplant. The rearrangement joins TRBV5-5 to TRBJ1-5; 7 positions agree with TRBD1. The source of this sequence is a boy younger than two with SCID, due to receive a stem cell transplant. The CDR3: CASSLGGTAPPQHF. CDR3 DNA: TGTGCCAGCAGCTTAGGGGGGACAGCGCCCCCCCAGCATTTT.